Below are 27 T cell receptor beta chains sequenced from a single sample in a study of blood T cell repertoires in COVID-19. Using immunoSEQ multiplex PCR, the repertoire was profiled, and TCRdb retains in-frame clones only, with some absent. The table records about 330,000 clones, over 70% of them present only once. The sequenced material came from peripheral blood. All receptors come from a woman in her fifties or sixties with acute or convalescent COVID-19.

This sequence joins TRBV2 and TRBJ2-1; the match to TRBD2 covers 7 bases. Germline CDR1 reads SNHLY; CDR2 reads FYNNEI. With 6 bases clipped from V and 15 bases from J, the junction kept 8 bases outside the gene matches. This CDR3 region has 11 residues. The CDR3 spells CASRDSGEGFF. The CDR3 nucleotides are TGTGCCAGCAGGGATTCGGGGGAGGGGTTCTTC.

The CDR3 protein is CASSDARRGSTDTQYF. The CDR3 DNA reads as TGTGCCAGCAGTGACGCTCGGCGGGGCAGCACAGATACGCAGTATTTT. The chain combines TRBV6-4 with TRBJ2-3; the D gene is possibly TRBD2 (6 bases). Trimming left V 2 bases short and J 0 bases short, with 12 bases between. CDR1 is MRHNA, CDR2 SNTAGT, per germline. The CDR3 has 16 residues.

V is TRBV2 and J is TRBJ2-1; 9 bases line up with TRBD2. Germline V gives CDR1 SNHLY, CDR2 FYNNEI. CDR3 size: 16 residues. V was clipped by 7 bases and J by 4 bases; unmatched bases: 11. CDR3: CASTRNLAGVYNEQFF. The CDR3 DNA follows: TGTGCCAGCACCCGAAATTTAGCGGGGGTATACAATGAGCAGTTCTTC. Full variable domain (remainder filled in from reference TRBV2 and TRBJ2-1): EPEVTQTPSHQVTQMGQEVILRCVPISNHLYFYWYRQILGQKVEFLVSFYNNEISEKSEIFDDQFSVERPDGSNFTLKIRSTKLEDSAMYFCASTRNLAGVYNEQFFGPGTRLTVL.

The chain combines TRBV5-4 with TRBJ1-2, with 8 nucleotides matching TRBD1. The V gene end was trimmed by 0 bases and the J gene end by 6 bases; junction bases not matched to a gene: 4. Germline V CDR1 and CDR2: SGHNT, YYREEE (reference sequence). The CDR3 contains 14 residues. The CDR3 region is CASSLGDRGHGYTF. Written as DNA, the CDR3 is TGTGCCAGCAGCTTGGGAGACAGGGGTCATGGCTACACCTTC.

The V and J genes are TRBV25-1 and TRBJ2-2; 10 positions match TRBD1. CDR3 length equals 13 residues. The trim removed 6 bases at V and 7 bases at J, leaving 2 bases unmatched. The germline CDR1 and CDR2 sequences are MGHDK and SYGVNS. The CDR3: CASRTGGGGELFF. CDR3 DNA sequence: TGTGCCAGCAGGACAGGGGGCGGCGGGGAGCTGTTTTTT.

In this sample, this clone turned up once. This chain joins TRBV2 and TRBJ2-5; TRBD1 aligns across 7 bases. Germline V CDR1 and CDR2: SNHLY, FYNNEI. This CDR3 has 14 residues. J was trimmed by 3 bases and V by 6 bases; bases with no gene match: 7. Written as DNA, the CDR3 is TGTGCCAGCAGGTGGGACAGCGACAAAGAGACCCAGTACTTC. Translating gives CASRWDSDKETQYF.

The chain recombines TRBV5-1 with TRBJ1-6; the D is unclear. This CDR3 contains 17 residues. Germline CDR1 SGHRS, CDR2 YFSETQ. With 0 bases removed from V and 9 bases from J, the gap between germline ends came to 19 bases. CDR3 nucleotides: TGCGCCAGCAGCTTGGGGGCTAGCGCGGCCGGCTTTTCACCCCTCCACTTT. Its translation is CASSLGASAAGFSPLHF.

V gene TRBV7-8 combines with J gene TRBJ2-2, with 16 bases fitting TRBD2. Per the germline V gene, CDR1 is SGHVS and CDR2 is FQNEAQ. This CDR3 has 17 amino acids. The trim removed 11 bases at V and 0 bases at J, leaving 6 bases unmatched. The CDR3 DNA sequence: TGTGCCGGGGCCGGGACTAGCGGGGGGGCGAACACCGGGGAGCTGTTTTTT. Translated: CAGAGTSGGANTGELFF.

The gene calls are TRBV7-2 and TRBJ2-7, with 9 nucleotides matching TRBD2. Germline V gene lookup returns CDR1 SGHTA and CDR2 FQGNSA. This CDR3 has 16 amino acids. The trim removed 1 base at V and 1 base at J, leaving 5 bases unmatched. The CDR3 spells CASSLVASGDSYEQYF. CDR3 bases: TGTGCCAGCAGCTTAGTGGCTAGCGGGGATTCCTACGAGCAGTACTTC.

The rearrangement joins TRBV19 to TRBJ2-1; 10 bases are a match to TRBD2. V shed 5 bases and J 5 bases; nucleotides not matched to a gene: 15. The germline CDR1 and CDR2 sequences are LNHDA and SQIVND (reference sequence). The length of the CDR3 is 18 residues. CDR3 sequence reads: CASSLRRSSSGSHNEQFF. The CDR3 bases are TGTGCCAGTAGTCTCAGACGAAGTTCTAGCGGGAGCCACAATGAGCAGTTCTTC.

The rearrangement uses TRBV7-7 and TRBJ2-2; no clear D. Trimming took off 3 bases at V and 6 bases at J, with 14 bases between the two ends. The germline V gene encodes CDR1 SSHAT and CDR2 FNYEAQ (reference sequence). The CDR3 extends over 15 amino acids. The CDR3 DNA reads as TGTGCCAGCAGCTTTGAGTCCCAGCGCGCCGGGGAGCTGTTTTTT. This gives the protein CASSFESQRAGELFF. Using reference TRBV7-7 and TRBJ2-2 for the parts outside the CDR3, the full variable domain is GAGVSQSPRYKVTKRGQDVTLRCDPISSHATLYWYQQALGQGPEFLTYFNYEAQPDKSGLPSDRFSAERPEGSISTLTIQRTEQRDSAMYRCASSFESQRAGELFFGEGSRLTVL.

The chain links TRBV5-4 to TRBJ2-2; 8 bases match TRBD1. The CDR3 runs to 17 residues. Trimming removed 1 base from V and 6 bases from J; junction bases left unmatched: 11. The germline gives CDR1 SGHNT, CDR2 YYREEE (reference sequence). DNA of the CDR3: TGTGCCAGCAGCTTGCGAGGATTAACAGGGGGTCCCGGGGAGCTGTTTTTT. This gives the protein CASSLRGLTGGPGELFF.

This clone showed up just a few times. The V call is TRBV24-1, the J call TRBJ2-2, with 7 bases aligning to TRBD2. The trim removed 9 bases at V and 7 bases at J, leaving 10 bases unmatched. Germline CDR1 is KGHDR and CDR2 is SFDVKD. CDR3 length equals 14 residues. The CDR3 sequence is CATHPGGEGGELFF. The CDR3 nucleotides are TGTGCCACCCACCCCGGAGGGGAGGGCGGGGAGCTGTTTTTT.

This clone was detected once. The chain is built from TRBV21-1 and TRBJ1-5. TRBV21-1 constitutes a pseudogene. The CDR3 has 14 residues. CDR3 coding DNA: TGTGCCAGCAGCCTTACCCTCTCGGGTCAGCCCCAGCATTTT. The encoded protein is CASSLTLSGQPQHF.

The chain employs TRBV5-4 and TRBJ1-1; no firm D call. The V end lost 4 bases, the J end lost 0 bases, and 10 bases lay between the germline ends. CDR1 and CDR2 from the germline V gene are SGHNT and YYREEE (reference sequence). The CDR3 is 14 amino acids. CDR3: CASSPEPMNTEAFF. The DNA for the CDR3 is TGTGCCAGCAGCCCTGAGCCCATGAACACTGAAGCTTTCTTT.

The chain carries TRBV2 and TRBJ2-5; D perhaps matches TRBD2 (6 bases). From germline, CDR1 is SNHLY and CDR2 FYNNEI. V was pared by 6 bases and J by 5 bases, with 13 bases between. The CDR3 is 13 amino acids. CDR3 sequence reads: CASSPPGGETQYF. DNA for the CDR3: TGTGCCAGCAGCCCACCCGGAGGGGAGACCCAGTACTTC.

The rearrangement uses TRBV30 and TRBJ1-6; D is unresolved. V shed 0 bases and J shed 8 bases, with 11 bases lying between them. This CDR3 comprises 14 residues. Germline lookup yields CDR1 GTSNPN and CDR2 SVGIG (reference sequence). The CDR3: CAWSVDPRDSPLHF. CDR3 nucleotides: TGTGCCTGGAGTGTAGATCCTCGGGATTCACCCCTCCACTTT.

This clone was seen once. The CDR3 region has the DNA TGTGCCAGCAGCCCCCGGGGAGGGGCCCCCTCTGGAAACACCATATATTTT. This translates into CASSPRGGAPSGNTIYF. The chain uses TRBV7-2 and TRBJ1-3; perhaps TRBD1 as D (5 bases). CDR1 and CDR2 from the germline V gene are SGHTA and FQGNSA. V lost 5 bases to trimming and J lost 0 bases, with 17 bases between them. The CDR3 spans 17 residues.

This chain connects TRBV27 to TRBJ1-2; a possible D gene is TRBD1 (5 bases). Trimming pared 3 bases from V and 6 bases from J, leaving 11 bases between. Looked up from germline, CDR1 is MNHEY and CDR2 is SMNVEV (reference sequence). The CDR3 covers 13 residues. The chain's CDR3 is CASSFSREHGYTF. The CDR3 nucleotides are TGTGCCAGCAGTTTCTCCAGGGAACATGGCTACACCTTC.

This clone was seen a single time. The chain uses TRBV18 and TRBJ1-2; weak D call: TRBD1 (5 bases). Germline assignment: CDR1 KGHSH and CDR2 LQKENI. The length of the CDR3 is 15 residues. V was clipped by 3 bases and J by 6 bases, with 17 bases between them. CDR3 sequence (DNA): TGTGCCAGCTCACCCATCGGGACTCCCGAGAATGGCTACACCTTC. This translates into CASSPIGTPENGYTF.

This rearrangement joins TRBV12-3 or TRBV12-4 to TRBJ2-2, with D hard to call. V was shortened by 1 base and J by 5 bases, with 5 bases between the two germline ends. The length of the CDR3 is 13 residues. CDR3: CASSLVSTGELFF. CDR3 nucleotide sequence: TGTGCCAGCAGTTTAGTCAGTACCGGGGAGCTGTTTTTT.

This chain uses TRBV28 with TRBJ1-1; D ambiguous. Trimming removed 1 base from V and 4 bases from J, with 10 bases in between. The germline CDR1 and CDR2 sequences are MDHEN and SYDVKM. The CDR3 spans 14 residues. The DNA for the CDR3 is TGTGCCAGCAGTTTATCTTGGGCGGGCACTGAAGCTTTCTTT. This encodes CASSLSWAGTEAFF. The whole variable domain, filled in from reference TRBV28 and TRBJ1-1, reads DVKVTQSSRYLVKRTGEKVFLECVQDMDHENMFWYRQDPGLGLRLIYFSYDVKMKEKGDIPEGYSVSREKKERFSLILESASTNQTSMYLCASSLSWAGTEAFFGQGTRLTVV.

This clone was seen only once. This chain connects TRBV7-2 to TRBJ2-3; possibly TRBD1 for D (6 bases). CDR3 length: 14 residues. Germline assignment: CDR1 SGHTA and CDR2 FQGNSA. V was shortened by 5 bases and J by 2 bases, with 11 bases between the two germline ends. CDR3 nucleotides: TGTGCCAGCAGCACCGGACAGAACACAGATACGCAGTATTTT. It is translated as CASSTGQNTDTQYF.

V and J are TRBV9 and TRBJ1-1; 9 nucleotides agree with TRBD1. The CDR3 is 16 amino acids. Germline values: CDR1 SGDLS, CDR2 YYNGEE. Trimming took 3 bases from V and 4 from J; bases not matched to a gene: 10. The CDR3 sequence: CASSAPTGGLSTEAFF. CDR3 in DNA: TGTGCCAGCAGCGCTCCAACAGGGGGCTTGAGCACTGAAGCTTTCTTT.

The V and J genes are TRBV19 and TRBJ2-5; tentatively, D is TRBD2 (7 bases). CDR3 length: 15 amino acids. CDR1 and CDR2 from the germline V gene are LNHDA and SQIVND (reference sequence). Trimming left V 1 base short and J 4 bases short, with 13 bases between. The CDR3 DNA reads TGTGCCAGTAGTATAGGGGGGGGCGACATAGAGACCCAGTACTTC. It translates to CASSIGGGDIETQYF.

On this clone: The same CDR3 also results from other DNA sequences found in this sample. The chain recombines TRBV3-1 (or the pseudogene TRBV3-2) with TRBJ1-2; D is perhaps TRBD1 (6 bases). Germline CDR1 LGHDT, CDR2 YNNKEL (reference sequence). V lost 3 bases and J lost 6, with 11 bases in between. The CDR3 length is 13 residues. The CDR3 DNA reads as TGTGCCAGCAGCCAGCGGGGGGGGCATGGCTACACCTTC. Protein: CASSQRGGHGYTF.

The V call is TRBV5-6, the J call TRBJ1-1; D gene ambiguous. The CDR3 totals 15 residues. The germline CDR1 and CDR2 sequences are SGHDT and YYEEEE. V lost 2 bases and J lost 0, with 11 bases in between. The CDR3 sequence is CASSFIKALNTEAFF. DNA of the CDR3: TGTGCCAGCAGCTTTATAAAAGCTCTGAACACTGAAGCTTTCTTT.